This is a list of T cell receptor beta chains from one sample in a study of cytomegalovirus exposure and HLA in healthy donors. Profiled with immunoSEQ multiplex PCR; TCRdb holds only in-frame clones, not every one. The data show some 210,000 clones, about 83% seen once. The sample was PBMCs. These receptors came from a woman between 45 and 65 years old in good health and CMV-seropositive. The CDR3 runs from the conserved cysteine through the conserved F or W. The order of the fields is clone size, V gene, D gene, J gene, CDR3 protein, CDR3 DNA. D genes are given only for firm matches. The size entry is marked missing in some rows and otherwise reads once, few, many or a size class.

size: -; V: TRBV4-3; D: -; J: TRBJ2-3; CDR3: CASSQGLGAQDTQYF; DNA: TGCGCCAGCAGCCAAGGTCTGGGGGCGCAAGATACGCAGTATTTT
size: -; V: TRBV27; D: TRBD2; J: TRBJ2-7; CDR3: CASSSRRSGGYEQYF; DNA: TGTGCCAGCAGTTCACGCCGGAGCGGGGGCTACGAGCAGTACTTC
size: once; V: TRBV18; D: -; J: TRBJ2-5; CDR3: CASSPPGEQETQYF; DNA: TGTGCCAGCTCACCACCCGGGGAGCAAGAGACCCAGTACTTC
size: -; V: TRBV18; D: TRBD1; J: TRBJ1-1; CDR3: CASSPGTGSAEAFF; DNA: TGTGCCAGCTCACCTGGGACAGGGTCCGCTGAAGCTTTCTTT
size: few; V: TRBV27; D: -; J: TRBJ1-5; CDR3: CASSNQEGPQHF; DNA: TGTGCCAGCAGTAACCAGGAGGGGCCCCAGCATTTT
size: once; V: TRBV27; D: TRBD1; J: TRBJ1-5; CDR3: CASKSGTGSNQPQHF; DNA: TGTGCCAGCAAATCCGGGACAGGGAGCAATCAGCCCCAGCATTTT
size: -; V: TRBV15; D: -; J: TRBJ1-1; CDR3: CATSKRGTNTEAFF; DNA: TGTGCCACCAGCAAGAGGGGGACGAACACTGAAGCTTTCTTT
size: -; V: TRBV6-5; D: -; J: TRBJ1-1; CDR3: CASSTGLNTEAFF; DNA: TGTGCCAGCAGTACGGGTCTGAACACTGAAGCTTTCTTT
size: -; V: TRBV7-3; D: TRBD1; J: TRBJ1-1; CDR3: CASSRQGMNTEAFF; DNA: TGTGCCAGCAGCCGACAGGGCATGAACACTGAAGCTTTCTTT
size: -; V: TRBV28; D: -; J: TRBJ1-2; CDR3: CASSLSTANYGYTF; DNA: TGTGCCAGCAGTTTGTCGACAGCTAACTATGGCTACACCTTC
size: -; V: TRBV6-6; D: -; J: TRBJ2-3; CDR3: CASSYPGFTDTQYF; DNA: TGTGCCAGCAGTTACCCCGGTTTCACAGATACGCAGTATTTT
size: -; V: TRBV2; D: -; J: TRBJ1-2; CDR3: CASSEGRISNYGYTF; DNA: TGTGCCAGCAGTGAAGGGAGGATTAGCAACTATGGCTACACCTTC
size: -; V: TRBV5-1; D: TRBD1; J: TRBJ1-2; CDR3: CASSATGDGYTF; DNA: TGCGCCAGCAGCGCCACAGGGGATGGCTACACCTTC
size: once; V: TRBV9; D: TRBD1; J: TRBJ1-2; CDR3: CASSSRTGFYGYTF; DNA: TGTGCCAGCAGCTCGCGGACAGGGTTTTATGGCTACACCTTC
size: -; V: TRBV7-7; D: TRBD1; J: TRBJ1-1; CDR3: CASSLLPRDRSHSSEAFF; DNA: TGTGCCAGCAGCCTTCTGCCCCGGGACAGGTCTCATTCTTCTGAAGCTTTCTTT
size: -; V: TRBV4-3; D: -; J: TRBJ1-6; CDR3: CASTPLGLGPNSPLHF; DNA: TGCGCCAGCACCCCATTGGGTCTAGGCCCTAATTCACCCCTCCACTTT
size: -; V: TRBV2; D: -; J: TRBJ1-1; CDR3: CASNIQGPRTEAFF; DNA: TGTGCCAGCAACATACAGGGCCCAAGGACTGAAGCTTTCTTT
size: -; V: TRBV6-6; D: TRBD2; J: TRBJ2-5; CDR3: CASSYPLASKETQYF; DNA: TGTGCCAGCAGTTATCCACTAGCGTCGAAAGAGACCCAGTACTTC
size: -; V: TRBV19; D: -; J: TRBJ1-1; CDR3: CASSWSGVWRNTEAFF; DNA: TGTGCCAGTAGTTGGTCGGGAGTGTGGCGAAACACTGAAGCTTTCTTT
size: -; V: TRBV7-3; D: TRBD2; J: TRBJ2-1; CDR3: CASSLTGRGSVDEQFF; DNA: TGTGCCAGCAGCTTAACCGGGCGGGGGAGTGTGGATGAGCAGTTCTTC
size: -; V: TRBV18; D: TRBD1; J: TRBJ1-1; CDR3: CASSPLGQVLNTEAFF; DNA: TGTGCCAGCTCACCCTTAGGACAGGTGTTGAACACTGAAGCTTTCTTT
size: -; V: TRBV29-1; D: -; J: TRBJ1-2; CDR3: CSVSPGEGYTF; DNA: TGCAGCGTTTCACCCGGGGAAGGCTACACCTTC
size: -; V: TRBV6-1; D: TRBD2; J: TRBJ2-3; CDR3: CASCESGGAITDTQYF; DNA: TGTGCCAGCTGTGAAAGCGGGGGGGCTATAACAGATACGCAGTATTTT
size: -; V: TRBV7-2; D: TRBD1; J: TRBJ2-4; CDR3: CATAWDSRNIQYF; DNA: TGTGCCACAGCTTGGGACAGTAGAAACATTCAGTACTTC
size: -; V: TRBV2; D: TRBD2; J: TRBJ2-1; CDR3: CASSARLAGNEQFF; DNA: TGTGCCAGCAGTGCCCGACTAGCGGGGAATGAGCAGTTCTTC
size: -; V: TRBV13; D: -; J: TRBJ2-3; CDR3: CASSTPDPTDTDTQYF; DNA: TGTGCCAGCTCCACACCGGATCCGACAGACACAGATACGCAGTATTTT
size: few; V: TRBV12-2; D: -; J: TRBJ2-1; CDR3: CASRSQKSGRFYNEQFF; DNA: TGTGCAAGTCGTTCCCAGAAAAGCGGGAGATTCTACAATGAGCAGTTCTTC
size: -; V: TRBV6-5; D: TRBD2; J: TRBJ2-1; CDR3: CASTFGLAGDEQFF; DNA: TGTGCCAGCACCTTCGGACTAGCGGGGGATGAGCAGTTCTTC
size: -; V: TRBV2; D: TRBD2; J: TRBJ2-7; CDR3: CASSASGGAWEQYF; DNA: TGTGCCAGCAGTGCTAGCGGGGGGGCATGGGAGCAGTACTTC
size: -; V: TRBV7-9; D: -; J: TRBJ1-2; CDR3: CSSSRQNGGYTF; DNA: TGTTCCAGCAGCAGACAAAATGGGGGCTACACCTTC
size: -; V: TRBV4-2; D: -; J: TRBJ1-4; CDR3: CASSPEEGTGEKLFF; DNA: TGTGCCAGCAGCCCAGAGGAGGGGACGGGGGAAAAACTGTTTTTT
size: -; V: TRBV4-2; D: TRBD2; J: TRBJ2-1; CDR3: CASSQRRSSGYNEQFF; DNA: TGTGCCAGCAGCCAAAGAAGGTCTAGCGGGTACAATGAGCAGTTCTTC
size: few; V: TRBV5-1; D: TRBD1; J: TRBJ1-4; CDR3: CASSPGQREKLFF; DNA: TGCGCCAGCAGCCCGGGACAGCGGGAAAAACTGTTTTTT
size: -; V: TRBV19; D: TRBD1; J: TRBJ1-5; CDR3: CASRVTGGITIQPQHF; DNA: TGTGCCAGTAGGGTGACAGGGGGAATAACCATTCAGCCCCAGCATTTT
size: -; V: TRBV6-5; D: -; J: TRBJ1-4; CDR3: CASSYAGTEVNEKLFF; DNA: TGTGCCAGCAGTTATGCGGGGACGGAAGTGAATGAAAAACTGTTTTTT
size: -; V: TRBV2; D: -; J: TRBJ1-6; CDR3: CASSEFGVGNSPLHF; DNA: TGTGCCAGCAGTGAATTCGGGGTCGGTAATTCACCCCTCCACTTT
size: few; V: TRBV15; D: TRBD1; J: TRBJ1-2; CDR3: CATSREIYRGPGYTF; DNA: TGTGCCACCAGCAGAGAAATTTACAGGGGGCCTGGCTACACCTTC
size: -; V: TRBV7-2; D: TRBD1; J: TRBJ2-7; CDR3: CASSLGGDRSYF; DNA: TGTGCCAGCAGCTTAGGGGGGGACAGGTCCTACTTC
size: few; V: TRBV5-1; D: -; J: TRBJ1-4; CDR3: CASSSQGIAEKLFF; DNA: TGCGCCAGCAGCTCGCAGGGGATTGCTGAAAAACTGTTTTTT
size: -; V: TRBV9; D: -; J: TRBJ1-1; CDR3: CASSVATLGAAFF; DNA: TGTGCCAGCAGCGTAGCTACCCTAGGCGCGGCTTTCTTT
size: -; V: TRBV19; D: TRBD1; J: TRBJ1-4; CDR3: CASSNSKDRFISTNEKLFF; DNA: TGTGCCAGTAGTAACTCGAAGGACAGGTTTATTTCAACTAATGAAAAACTGTTTTTT
size: -; V: TRBV19; D: -; J: TRBJ1-5; CDR3: CASSDRDQPQHF; DNA: TGTGCCAGTAGTGATCGAGATCAGCCCCAGCATTTT
size: -; V: TRBV6-1; D: TRBD1; J: TRBJ1-1; CDR3: CASSEGGTGLLKAFF; DNA: TGTGCCAGCAGTGAAGGGGGGACAGGGTTGTTGAAAGCTTTCTTT
size: few; V: TRBV28; D: -; J: TRBJ2-2; CDR3: CASSSGAGELFF; DNA: TGTGCCAGCAGTTCGGGGGCCGGGGAGCTGTTTTTT
size: -; V: TRBV15; D: -; J: TRBJ2-5; CDR3: CATSMPQVHTGETQYF; DNA: TGTGCCACCAGCATGCCGCAAGTGCACACCGGGGAGACCCAGTACTTC
size: -; V: TRBV2; D: -; J: TRBJ2-3; CDR3: CASSVDRSTDTQYF; DNA: TGTGCCAGCAGTGTTGACAGGAGCACAGATACGCAGTATTTT
size: -; V: TRBV4-2; D: TRBD1; J: TRBJ1-4; CDR3: CASSQDTGGDEKLFF; DNA: TGTGCCAGCAGCCAAGACACAGGGGGCGATGAAAAACTGTTTTTT
size: -; V: TRBV5-1; D: TRBD1; J: TRBJ2-7; CDR3: CASRDRSGQGSEQYF; DNA: TGCGCCAGCAGGGATCGATCGGGACAGGGATCCGAGCAGTACTTC
size: few; V: TRBV6-5; D: TRBD2; J: TRBJ2-2; CDR3: CASSRGSTGELFF; DNA: TGTGCCAGCAGCCGCGGGAGCACCGGGGAGCTGTTTTTT
size: -; V: TRBV27; D: -; J: TRBJ1-1; CDR3: CASRTGSNTEAFF; DNA: TGTGCCAGTCGAACCGGGTCGAACACTGAAGCTTTCTTT
size: -; V: TRBV19; D: -; J: TRBJ1-6; CDR3: CASSRGRDPSDNSPLHF; DNA: TGTGCCAGTAGCCGGGGTAGGGACCCTAGCGATAATTCACCCCTCCACTTT
size: -; V: TRBV25-1; D: -; J: TRBJ2-3; CDR3: CASSESLGAGTDTQYF; DNA: TGTGCCAGCAGTGAATCTTTGGGGGCGGGCACAGATACGCAGTATTTT